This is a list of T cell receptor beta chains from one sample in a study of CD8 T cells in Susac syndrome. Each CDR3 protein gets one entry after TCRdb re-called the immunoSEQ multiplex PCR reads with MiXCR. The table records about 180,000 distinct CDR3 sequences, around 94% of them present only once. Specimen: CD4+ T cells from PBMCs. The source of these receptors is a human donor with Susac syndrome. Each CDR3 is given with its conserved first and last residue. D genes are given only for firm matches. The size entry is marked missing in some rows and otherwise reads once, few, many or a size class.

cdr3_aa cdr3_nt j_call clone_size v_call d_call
CASSHSGSTGELFF TGCGCCAGCAGCCATAGCGGGAGCACCGGGGAGCTGTTTTTT TRBJ2-2 NA TRBV5-1 TRBD2
CASSVDLREETQYF TGTGCCAGCAGCGTAGACCTCCGGGAAGAGACCCAGTACTTC TRBJ2-5 NA TRBV9 NA
CASSSRGRGAHGYTF TGTGCCAGCAGCTCCCGGGGCAGGGGAGCCCATGGCTACACCTTC TRBJ1-2 NA TRBV7-8 NA
CASSVDPNVLTF TGTGCCAGCAGCGTAGACCCCAACGTCCTGACTTTC TRBJ2-6 NA TRBV9 NA
CAWSVETGGFGYTF TGTGCCTGGAGTGTTGAGACAGGGGGTTTTGGCTACACCTTC TRBJ1-2 NA TRBV30 TRBD1
CASSLAADTTYEQYF TGTGCCAGCAGCTTAGCGGCCGACACTACCTACGAGCAGTACTTC TRBJ2-7 NA TRBV7-9 NA
CASSASGTANEQFF TGCGCCAGCAGCGCCTCGGGGACGGCCAATGAGCAGTTCTTC TRBJ2-1 NA TRBV5-1 NA
CASSQEPQGALRTEAFF TGTGCCAGCAGCCAAGAACCCCAGGGGGCGCTAAGGACTGAAGCTTTCTTT TRBJ1-1 NA TRBV4-2 TRBD1
CASSQGQEYGYTF TGCGCCAGCAGCCAGGGACAAGAATATGGCTACACCTTC TRBJ1-2 once TRBV5-1 NA
CASSLLGSYNEQFF TGTGCCAGCAGTTTGCTGGGTTCCTACAATGAGCAGTTCTTC TRBJ2-1 NA TRBV2 NA
CASRGWISGNTIYF TGTGCCAGCAGAGGATGGATCTCTGGAAACACCATATATTTT TRBJ1-3 NA TRBV6-5 NA
CASSEIGDIQYF TGTGCCAGCAGTGAGATAGGGGACATTCAGTACTTC TRBJ2-4 NA TRBV2 NA
CASTLAGGKETQYF TGTGCCAGCACCTTAGCAGGGGGTAAAGAGACCCAGTACTTC TRBJ2-5 NA TRBV5-4 TRBD1
CASSEWTVGTGAQHF TGTGCCAGCAGTGAATGGACGGTAGGAACTGGGGCCCAGCATTTT TRBJ1-5 NA TRBV2 NA
CSVKGGLGWITEAFF TGCAGCGTTAAGGGGGGACTGGGGTGGATTACTGAAGCTTTCTTT TRBJ1-1 NA TRBV29-1 NA
CASSFEGGSDEQYF TGTGCCAGCAGCTTCGAGGGGGGCTCTGACGAGCAGTACTTC TRBJ2-7 NA TRBV5-4 NA
CARAGRFNGYTF TGTGCCAGGGCCGGCAGGTTTAATGGCTACACCTTC TRBJ1-2 NA TRBV2 NA
CSARDSMGGTSYNEQFF TGCAGTGCTAGAGATAGTATGGGCGGAACCTCCTACAATGAGCAGTTCTTC TRBJ2-1 NA TRBV20-1 NA
CSVEDTVWGYTF TGCAGCGTTGAAGACACTGTATGGGGCTACACCTTC TRBJ1-2 NA TRBV29-1 NA
CASSRAVVRDEQFF TGTGCCAGCAGCCGAGCGGTCGTAAGGGATGAGCAGTTCTTC TRBJ2-1 NA TRBV27 NA
CSASFGANTDTQYF TGCAGTGCTAGTTTCGGGGCGAACACAGATACGCAGTATTTT TRBJ2-3 few TRBV20-1 NA
CASSYSKVELATGANVLTF TGTGCCAGCAGTTACTCGAAAGTAGAACTAGCGACTGGGGCCAACGTCCTGACTTTC TRBJ2-6 NA TRBV6-5 TRBD2
CSALLTGISYGYTF TGCAGTGCCCTCCTGACAGGGATTTCCTATGGCTACACCTTC TRBJ1-2 NA TRBV20-1 TRBD1
CSARDHTEYGYTF TGCAGTGCTAGAGATCATACCGAATATGGCTACACCTTC TRBJ1-2 NA TRBV20-1 NA
CASSQVDRNSPLHF TGTGCCAGCAGCCAAGTTGACAGGAATTCACCCCTCCACTTT TRBJ1-6 NA TRBV3-1 NA
CATSRGETSGRGETQYF TGTGCCACCAGCAGAGGGGAGACTAGCGGGAGGGGAGAGACCCAGTACTTC TRBJ2-5 NA TRBV15 TRBD2
CASSLRGSRGNQPQHF TGTGCCAGCAGTTTAAGGGGAAGCCGGGGGAATCAGCCCCAGCATTTT TRBJ1-5 once TRBV28 NA
CASSRDRGNTGELFF TGCGCCAGCAGCCGGGACAGGGGAAACACCGGGGAGCTGTTTTTT TRBJ2-2 NA TRBV5-1 TRBD1
CASSPTIGGNQPQHF TGTGCCAGCAGCCCAACCATTGGTGGCAATCAGCCCCAGCATTTT TRBJ1-5 once TRBV12-3/TRBV12-4 NA
CASSHPGLNTEAFF TGTGCCAGCAGCCATCCGGGGTTGAACACTGAAGCTTTCTTT TRBJ1-1 once TRBV14 NA
CASSWVRGSTEAFF TGTGCCAGCAGTTGGGTTCGGGGCTCCACTGAAGCTTTCTTT TRBJ1-1 NA TRBV12-3/TRBV12-4 NA
CASKTTGVDYGYTF TGTGCCAGTAAAACGACAGGGGTCGACTATGGCTACACCTTC TRBJ1-2 NA TRBV19 TRBD1
CSVRQGSSGNTIYF TGCAGCGTTCGACAGGGGAGCTCTGGAAACACCATATATTTT TRBJ1-3 NA TRBV29-1 TRBD1
CASSKENYGYTF TGCGCCAGCAGCAAGGAGAACTATGGCTACACCTTC TRBJ1-2 NA TRBV5-1 NA
CASSLYGMMNTEAFF TGTGCCAGCAGTTTATATGGGATGATGAACACTGAAGCTTTCTTT TRBJ1-1 NA TRBV27 NA
CASRPRTGAGDGYTF TGTGCCAGCAGGCCTCGGACAGGCGCCGGGGATGGCTACACCTTC TRBJ1-2 NA TRBV12-3/TRBV12-4 TRBD1
CASSSAGTVLSYEQYF TGTGCCAGCAGTTCGGCGGGGACAGTCCTCTCCTACGAGCAGTACTTC TRBJ2-7 NA TRBV27 NA
CSAREGGTGVHF TGCAGTGCTAGAGAAGGTGGGACAGGGGTCCATTTT TRBJ2-3 NA TRBV20-1 TRBD1
CASSSPRDRRYGYTF TGTGCCAGCAGTTCTCCACGGGACCGACGTTATGGCTACACCTTC TRBJ1-2 NA TRBV6-5 NA